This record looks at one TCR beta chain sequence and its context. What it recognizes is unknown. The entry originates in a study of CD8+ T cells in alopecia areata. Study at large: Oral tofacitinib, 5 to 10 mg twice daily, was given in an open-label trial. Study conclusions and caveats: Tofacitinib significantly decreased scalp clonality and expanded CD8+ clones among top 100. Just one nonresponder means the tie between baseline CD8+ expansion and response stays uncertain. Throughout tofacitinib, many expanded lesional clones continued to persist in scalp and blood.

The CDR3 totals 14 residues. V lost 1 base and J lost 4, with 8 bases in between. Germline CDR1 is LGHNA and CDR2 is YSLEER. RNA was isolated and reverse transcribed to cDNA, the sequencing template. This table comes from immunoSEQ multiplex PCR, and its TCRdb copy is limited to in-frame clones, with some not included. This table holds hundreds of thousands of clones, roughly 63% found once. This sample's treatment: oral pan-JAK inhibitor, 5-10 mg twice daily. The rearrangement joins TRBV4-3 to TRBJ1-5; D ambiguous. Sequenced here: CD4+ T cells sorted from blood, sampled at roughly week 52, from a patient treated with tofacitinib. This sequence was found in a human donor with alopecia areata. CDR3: CASSQGHRNQPQHF. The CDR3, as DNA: TGCGCCAGCAGCCAAGGGCACAGAAATCAGCCCCAGCATTTT.